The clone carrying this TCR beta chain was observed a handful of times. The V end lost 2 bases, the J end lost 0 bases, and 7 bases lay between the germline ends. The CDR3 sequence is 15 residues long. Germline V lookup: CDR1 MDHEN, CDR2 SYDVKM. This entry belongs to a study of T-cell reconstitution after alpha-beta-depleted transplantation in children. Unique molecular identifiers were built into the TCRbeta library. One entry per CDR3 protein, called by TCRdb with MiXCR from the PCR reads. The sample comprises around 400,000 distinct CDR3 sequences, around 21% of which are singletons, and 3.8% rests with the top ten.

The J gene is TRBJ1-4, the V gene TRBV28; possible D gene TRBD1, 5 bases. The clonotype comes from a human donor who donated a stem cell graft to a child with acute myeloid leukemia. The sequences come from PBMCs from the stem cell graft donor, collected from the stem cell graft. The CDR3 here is CASSLGAPTNEKLFF. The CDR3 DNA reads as TGTGCCAGCAGTTTAGGGGCACCAACTAATGAAAAACTGTTTTTT. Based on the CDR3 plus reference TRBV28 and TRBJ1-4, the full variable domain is DVKVTQSSRYLVKRTGEKVFLECVQDMDHENMFWYRQDPGLGLRLIYFSYDVKMKEKGDIPEGYSVSREKKERFSLILESASTNQTSMYLCASSLGAPTNEKLFFGSGTQLSVL.